These 19 T cell receptor beta chains share one sample of origin, sequenced in a study of neoadjuvant anti-PD-1 for oral cavity cancer. Specified time point: after neoadjuvant nivolumab, at surgical resection. Only in-frame clones appear in the TCRdb table, and some are missing; sequencing was by immunoSEQ multiplex PCR. Of more than 11,000 clones listed, roughly two thirds were seen once; the top ten hold under 4%. The sample here was PBMCs, taken after nivolumab (anti-PD-1) treatment. These receptors all stem from a person aged 35-80 years with oral cavity squamous cell carcinoma.

The chain joins TRBV6-1 to TRBJ2-1, with D perhaps matching TRBD1 (7 bases). The CDR3 is 14 residues long. Germline loops: CDR1 MNHNS, CDR2 SASEGT. V gave up 6 bases and J gave up 2 bases, with 11 bases separating them. The CDR3 DNA reads TGTGCCAGCAGGGAGGGGGCCACCTACAATGAGCAGTTCTTC. Protein: CASREGATYNEQFF.

The chain recombines TRBV7-8 with TRBJ1-5, with 7 bases fitting TRBD1. The junction had 5 bases not matched to a gene; V was cut back by 0 bases and J by 6 bases. The CDR3 spans 15 residues. CDR1 is SGHVS and CDR2 is FQNEAQ in the germline V gene. The CDR3 nucleotides are TGTGCCAGCAGCTTAGCAGGGGGCGCGGGTCAGCCCCAGCATTTT. It encodes CASSLAGGAGQPQHF. Filled out from reference TRBV7-8 and TRBJ1-5, the complete variable domain reads GAGVSQSPRYKVAKRGQDVALRCDPISGHVSLFWYQQALGQGPEFLTYFQNEAQLDKSGLPSDRFFAERPEGSVSTLKIQRTQQEDSAVYLCASSLAGGAGQPQHFGDGTRLSIL.

This chain connects TRBV28 to TRBJ2-2; D may correspond to TRBD1 or TRBD2 (5 bases each). This CDR3 is 15 amino acids long. Germline V gene lookup returns CDR1 MDHEN and CDR2 SYDVKM. Trimming cost V 6 bases and J 0 bases, with 11 bases left between them. The DNA of the CDR3 is TGTGCCAGCAGGACCGGGACCGCGAACACCGGGGAGCTGTTTTTT. Amino acid sequence: CASRTGTANTGELFF.

J is TRBJ2-1 and V is TRBV5-4; the match to TRBD2 covers 8 bases. Germline-derived CDR1 and CDR2 are SGHNT and YYREEE (reference sequence). The CDR3 loop spans 16 amino acids. J gave up 3 bases and V 2 bases, and 7 bases lay outside the gene matches. The CDR3 is CASSFFQRGRYNEQFF. In nucleotides, the CDR3 is TGTGCCAGCAGCTTTTTCCAGCGGGGGCGCTACAATGAGCAGTTCTTC.

The V call is TRBV6-1, the J call TRBJ2-2; 8 nucleotides align to TRBD2. Losses at the gene ends were 6 bases for V and 5 bases for J; bases not matched to a gene: 8. The CDR3 covers 15 residues. Per germline, CDR1 MNHNS and CDR2 SASEGT. CDR3 sequence reads: CASRLSGGVTGELFF. The CDR3 nucleotides are TGTGCCAGCAGACTCTCGGGAGGGGTAACCGGGGAGCTGTTTTTT.

In its sample, this clone was seen a few times. This chain uses TRBV5-1 with TRBJ1-2; D is unclear. Trimming took 4 bases from V and 6 from J, leaving 16 bases between them. Germline CDR1 is SGHRS and CDR2 is YFSETQ. The CDR3 has 14 residues. Here the CDR3 reads CASSLERTANGYTF. DNA of the CDR3: TGCGCCAGCAGCCTGGAAAGAACGGCTAATGGCTACACCTTC. The full variable domain, its missing parts supplied by reference TRBV5-1 and TRBJ1-2, is KAGVTQTPRYLIKTRGQQVTLSCSPISGHRSVSWYQQTPGQGLQFLFEYFSETQRNKGNFPGRFSGRQFSNSRSEMNVSTLELGDSALYLCASSLERTANGYTFGSGTRLTVV.

The CDR3 DNA follows: TGTGCCTGGCAGAAATCACAGGGAAATGAAAAACTGTTTTTT. The encoded protein is CAWQKSQGNEKLFF. V usage is TRBV30 and J usage is TRBJ1-4, with D maybe TRBD1 (6 bases). The CDR3 loop spans 14 amino acids. Germline V lookup: CDR1 GTSNPN, CDR2 SVGIG (reference sequence). Trimming removed 5 bases from V and 5 bases from J, with 15 bases in between.

This chain links TRBV10-1 with TRBJ2-3; D might be TRBD2 (6 bases). CDR1 is WNHNN and CDR2 is SYGVQD in the germline V gene (reference sequence). There are 14 residues in the CDR3. The ends were cut back, 4 bases at V and 3 bases at J, with 11 bases in the middle. The CDR3 sequence: CASSVEGLTDTQYF. As DNA, the CDR3 is TGCGCCAGCAGTGTGGAGGGGTTGACAGATACGCAGTATTTT.

This sequence joins TRBV19 and TRBJ2-7; D perhaps matches TRBD2 (5 bases). The CDR3 loop spans 15 amino acids. Trimming left V 5 bases short and J 3 bases short, with 17 bases between. CDR1 is LNHDA, CDR2 SQIVND, per germline (reference sequence). The CDR3 sequence is CASSDPSSGSYEQYF. CDR3 coding DNA: TGTGCCAGTAGTGACCCGAGTTCGGGGAGCTACGAGCAGTACTTC.

The gene calls are TRBV5-1 and TRBJ2-2; TRBD1 or TRBD2 may be the D gene (6 bases each). This CDR3 has 14 amino acids. The germline V and J ends were trimmed by 4 bases and 6 bases, with 13 bases remaining between them. The germline gives CDR1 SGHRS, CDR2 YFSETQ. In nucleotides, the CDR3 is TGCGCCAGCAGCCTCGGAGGGGGAGCCGGGGAGCTGTTTTTT. Protein sequence: CASSLGGGAGELFF.

V and J are TRBV25-1 and TRBJ2-7, with a tentative D call TRBD1 (5 bases). Trimming cost V 2 bases and J 6 bases, with 11 bases left between them. This CDR3 is 13 amino acids long. Germline CDR1 MGHDK, CDR2 SYGVNS. CDR3 loop: CASSEQQATEQYF. The CDR3 DNA is TGTGCCAGCAGTGAACAACAGGCTACCGAGCAGTACTTC.

This chain uses TRBV30 with TRBJ2-4; TRBD2 is a possible D gene (5 bases). Trimming removed 5 bases from V and 9 bases from J, with 14 bases in between. Germline V lookup: CDR1 GTSNPN, CDR2 SVGIG (reference sequence). The CDR3 is 12 residues long. For the CDR3, the DNA is TGTGCCTGGGAAACTGGGGAGAGCATTCAGTACTTC. Its translation is CAWETGESIQYF.

This clone was seen only once. The CDR3 protein is CASSLTGGSNYGYTF. The DNA of the CDR3 is TGTGCCAGTAGCCTTACAGGGGGCTCCAACTATGGCTACACCTTC. The V and J genes are TRBV19 and TRBJ1-2, with 9 bases matching TRBD1. Germline trimming cut 6 bases from V and 2 bases from J; bases unmatched to any gene: 7. Germline CDR1 is LNHDA and CDR2 is SQIVND (reference sequence). CDR3 size: 15 residues.

The J gene is TRBJ1-4, the V gene TRBV7-9; 10 nucleotides agree with TRBD1. Trimming removed 1 base from V and 6 bases from J; junction bases left unmatched: 8. The CDR3 length is 17 residues. Germline V gene sequence: CDR1 SEHNR, CDR2 FQNEAQ (reference sequence). The CDR3 sequence is CASSLGVTGGLDEKLFF. The CDR3 nucleotides are TGTGCCAGCAGCTTAGGGGTGACAGGGGGCTTAGATGAAAAACTGTTTTTT.

CDR3 DNA: TGTTCCTCAAACATTTTCTGGGACGGGGCCTACAATGAGCAGTTCTTC. Translated: CSSNIFWDGAYNEQFF. This chain links TRBV5-6 with TRBJ2-1, with D tentatively TRBD1 or TRBD2 (5 bases each). This CDR3 contains 16 residues. Germline-derived CDR1 and CDR2 are SGHDT and YYEEEE.

The J gene is TRBJ2-1, the V gene TRBV9, with 7 positions matching TRBD1. The germline V gene has CDR1 SGDLS and CDR2 YYNGEE. The V and J ends lost 0 bases and 2 bases, in that order; junction bases with no gene match: 5. The CDR3 consists of 16 residues. The chain's CDR3 is CASSVEGGLTYNEQFF. Written as DNA, the CDR3 is TGTGCCAGCAGCGTAGAAGGGGGCCTCACCTACAATGAGCAGTTCTTC.

This chain connects TRBV19 to TRBJ2-5; unclear D gene. V lost 7 bases, J lost 5 bases, and 14 bases lay in between. Germline CDR1 is LNHDA and CDR2 is SQIVND (reference sequence). This CDR3 has 13 residues. The CDR3 DNA is TGTGCCAGTATCCCATCGGGTGGGGAGACCCAGTACTTC. It translates to CASIPSGGETQYF.

This rearrangement joins TRBV6-5 to TRBJ2-1, with TRBD2 matching 8 bases. V shed 5 bases and J 8 bases; nucleotides not matched to a gene: 8. The CDR3 consists of 14 residues. Germline lookup yields CDR1 MNHEY and CDR2 SVGAGI. The CDR3 sequence: CASSHPSGSDEQFF. CDR3 bases: TGTGCCAGCAGTCACCCGAGCGGGAGCGATGAGCAGTTCTTC.

The genes are TRBV29-1 and TRBJ2-1, with 8 bases aligning to TRBD2. The CDR3 sequence is 16 residues long. In germline, CDR1 is SQVTM, CDR2 ANQGSEA. The V gene end was trimmed by 1 base and the J gene end by 2 bases; junction bases not matched to a gene: 7. This chain's CDR3 is CSVEAPQRETYNEQFF. The CDR3 region has the DNA TGCAGCGTTGAAGCCCCCCAGCGGGAGACCTACAATGAGCAGTTCTTC.